This TCR beta chain stems from a study of tissue T cells after allogeneic stem cell transplantation. Findings and limits, study-wide: Across patients, clones rarely overlapped, yet motif clusters were shared tissue-specifically.

The CDR3 length is 14 residues. V was pared by 1 base and J by 2 bases, with 6 bases between. The germline V gene encodes CDR1 NSQYPW and CDR2 LRSPGD (reference sequence). Sequencing was performed with immunoSEQ multiplex PCR; in TCRdb, only in-frame clones are kept and a portion is missing. The repertoire consists of under 9,000 clones, with approximately 37% occurring once and the leading ten covering over 2.5%. Time point specified: mouse harvest day 14 after allogeneic transplant. Tail vein injection delivered 10^7 T-cell-depleted bone marrow cells and 10^6 splenic CD5+ T cells. Tissues came from B6→BALB/c major-mismatch GVHD mice at day 7 or 14. With respect to this clone: The antigen remains undetermined. Mouse names are used for the genes. Coverage ceases 1 residue before the CDR3 finishes, and the germline J gene fills in the end.

The chain couples TRBV1 to TRBJ1-3; D perhaps matches TRBD1 (6 bases). The sample was skin. The source is a female BALB/c mouse given C57BL/6 T cells with graft-versus-host disease after an allogeneic hematopoietic cell transplant. The DNA read from the CDR3 is TGCACCTGCAGTGCAGCAGGGGCTGGAAATACGCTCTAT. It encodes CTCSAAGAGNTLY. The entire CDR3 reads CTCSAAGAGNTLYF.